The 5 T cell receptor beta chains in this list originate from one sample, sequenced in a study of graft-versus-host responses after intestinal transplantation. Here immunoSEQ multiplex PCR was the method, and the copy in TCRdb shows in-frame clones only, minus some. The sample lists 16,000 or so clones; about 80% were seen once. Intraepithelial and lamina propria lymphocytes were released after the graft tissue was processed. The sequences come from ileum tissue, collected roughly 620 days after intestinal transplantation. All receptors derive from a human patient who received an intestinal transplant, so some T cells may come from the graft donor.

The CDR3 nucleotides are TGTGCCAGCAGTTCTCGCTCGACAGTTGGGGACGAGCAGTACTTC. Encoded protein: CASSSRSTVGDEQYF. The chain combines TRBV6-1 with TRBJ2-7; perhaps TRBD1 as D (5 bases). This CDR3 has 15 residues. The germline gives CDR1 MNHNS, CDR2 SASEGT. V was pared by 5 bases and J by 5 bases, with 19 bases between.

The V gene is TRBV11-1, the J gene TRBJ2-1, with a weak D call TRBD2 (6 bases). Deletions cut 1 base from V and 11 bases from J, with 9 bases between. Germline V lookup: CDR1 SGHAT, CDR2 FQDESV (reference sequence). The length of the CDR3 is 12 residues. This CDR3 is CASSLGGTQQFF. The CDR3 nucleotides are TGTGCCAGCAGCTTAGGTGGGACTCAGCAGTTCTTC.

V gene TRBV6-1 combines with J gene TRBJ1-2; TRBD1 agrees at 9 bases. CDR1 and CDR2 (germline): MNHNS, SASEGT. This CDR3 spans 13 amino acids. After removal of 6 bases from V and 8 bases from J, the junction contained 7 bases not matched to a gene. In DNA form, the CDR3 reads TGTGCCAGCAGGTCGGACAGGGGAGAAGGCTACACCTTC. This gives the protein CASRSDRGEGYTF.

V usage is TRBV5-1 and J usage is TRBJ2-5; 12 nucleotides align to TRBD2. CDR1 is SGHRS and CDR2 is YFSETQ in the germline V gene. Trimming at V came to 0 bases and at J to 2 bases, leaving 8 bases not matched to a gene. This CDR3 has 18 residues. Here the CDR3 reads CASSLGHGLAGNQETQYF. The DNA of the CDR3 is TGCGCCAGCAGCTTGGGCCACGGACTAGCGGGAAATCAAGAGACCCAGTACTTC.

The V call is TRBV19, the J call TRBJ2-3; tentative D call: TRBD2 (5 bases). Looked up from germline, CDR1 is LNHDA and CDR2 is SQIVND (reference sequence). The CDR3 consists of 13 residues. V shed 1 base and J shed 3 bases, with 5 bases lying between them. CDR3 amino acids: CASSIGGTDTQYF. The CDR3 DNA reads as TGTGCCAGTAGTATAGGAGGGACAGATACGCAGTATTTT.